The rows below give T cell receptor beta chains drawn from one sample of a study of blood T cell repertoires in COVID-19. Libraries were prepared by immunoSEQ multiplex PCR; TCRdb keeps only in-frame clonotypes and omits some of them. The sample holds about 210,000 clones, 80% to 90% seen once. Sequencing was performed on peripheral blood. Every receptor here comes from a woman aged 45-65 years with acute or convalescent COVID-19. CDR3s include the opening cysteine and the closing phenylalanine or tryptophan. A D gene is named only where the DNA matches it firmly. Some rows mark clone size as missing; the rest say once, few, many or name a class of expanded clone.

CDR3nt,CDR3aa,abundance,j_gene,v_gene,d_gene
TGTGCCAGCAGCCACGGGGACAGGGGTACCGGGGAGCTGTTTTTT,CASSHGDRGTGELFF,once,TRBJ2-2,TRBV4-2,TRBD1
TGCGCCAGCAGCTTGTCTATCCCTAACAATGAGCAGTTCTTC,CASSLSIPNNEQFF,NA,TRBJ2-1,TRBV5-1,NA
TGTGCCAGTAGTACCACAGGGGGTTCTCGCACCGGGGAGCTGTTTTTT,CASSTTGGSRTGELFF,NA,TRBJ2-2,TRBV19,TRBD1
TGTGCCAGCGGTCAGGGGGCCCTTTTGGACACTGAAGCTTTCTTT,CASGQGALLDTEAFF,once,TRBJ1-1,TRBV11-2,TRBD1
TGTGCCAGCAGTGTCAACAGGAACAATGAGCAGTTCTTC,CASSVNRNNEQFF,NA,TRBJ2-1,TRBV2,NA
TGCAGCGTTGAAGATCCAGGGAAGGGTACTGAAGCTTTCTTT,CSVEDPGKGTEAFF,NA,TRBJ1-1,TRBV29-1,NA
TGCAGTATCACTAGCGGCTACGAGCAGTACTTC,CSITSGYEQYF,NA,TRBJ2-7,TRBV20-1,TRBD2
TGTGCCAGCAGTTTTAAAGGACAAGTGTCTGGCTACACCTTC,CASSFKGQVSGYTF,NA,TRBJ1-2,TRBV28,NA
TGTGCCAGCAGTGCCGGGACACACGAAAATCAGCCCCAGCATTTT,CASSAGTHENQPQHF,NA,TRBJ1-5,TRBV28,NA
TGCGCCAGCAGCCCCCGAGAGGGTTTGGATTCACCCCTCCACTTT,CASSPREGLDSPLHF,few,TRBJ1-6,TRBV5-1,NA
TGTGCCAGCAATGCACGTGACAGGGGGCACCTCTCTGGGGCCAACGTCCTGACTTTC,CASNARDRGHLSGANVLTF,NA,TRBJ2-6,TRBV6-4,TRBD1
TGCAGTGCTCTCAGGGACGGGGGGAGGGTCTTC,CSALRDGGRVF,NA,TRBJ2-7,TRBV20-1,TRBD2
TGTGCCATCAGTTCGGGGAATCAGCCCCAGCATTTT,CAISSGNQPQHF,NA,TRBJ1-5,TRBV10-3,NA
TGTGCCAGCAGCCTCGGGGGTCGCCGGACCCAGTACTTC,CASSLGGRRTQYF,once,TRBJ2-5,TRBV5-6,NA
TGTGCCAGCAGTGACATAAGCGGGAGGGCCGTAGATGAGCAGTTCTTC,CASSDISGRAVDEQFF,NA,TRBJ2-1,TRBV25-1,TRBD2
TGCAGTGCTCCCGACTATGGCTACACCTTC,CSAPDYGYTF,NA,TRBJ1-2,TRBV20-1,NA
TGTGCCAGCACCGGAGATAGCTATAATTCACCCCTCCACTTT,CASTGDSYNSPLHF,NA,TRBJ1-6,TRBV2,NA
TGCGCCAGCAGCTTGGGGACAGGGGAAGAGACCCAGTACTTC,CASSLGTGEETQYF,NA,TRBJ2-5,TRBV5-1,TRBD1
TGCGCCAGCAGCTACGGACTGACAGATACGCAGTATTTT,CASSYGLTDTQYF,once,TRBJ2-3,TRBV4-1,NA
TGTGCCAGCAGTCGAGGACAGGCTGAAGCTTTCTTT,CASSRGQAEAFF,few,TRBJ1-1,TRBV3-1/TRBV3-2,TRBD1
TGTGCCAGCAGCCTGGGACAGGGGGCGGCTTACGGCTACACCTTC,CASSLGQGAAYGYTF,NA,TRBJ1-2,TRBV3-1/TRBV3-2,TRBD1
TGTGCCAGCAGCCCTACCAAGGGAAACACCATATATTTT,CASSPTKGNTIYF,once,TRBJ1-3,TRBV11-2,NA
TGTGCCTCCCAGAGGTGGGAGACCCAGTACTTC,CASQRWETQYF,NA,TRBJ2-5,TRBV30,NA
TGTGCCAGCAGCCAAGATCTACTAGCGGGAGGGGGGAAGACCCAGTACTTC,CASSQDLLAGGGKTQYF,once,TRBJ2-5,TRBV14,TRBD2
TGTGCCAGCAGTGAAGGTGGACAGGGGGCTTCACCCCTCCACTTT,CASSEGGQGASPLHF,NA,TRBJ1-6,TRBV6-1,TRBD1
TGCAGCGTTGAAGCCAGGGGGGCTGGCTACACCTTC,CSVEARGAGYTF,NA,TRBJ1-2,TRBV29-1,TRBD1
TGTGCCAGCAGTTTATTAAAGGTCGGGGACGAGCAGTACTTC,CASSLLKVGDEQYF,NA,TRBJ2-7,TRBV28,NA
TGTGCCAGCAGTTTGTCCGGGACAGGGGTAGGTCAGCCCCAGCATTTT,CASSLSGTGVGQPQHF,NA,TRBJ1-5,TRBV27,TRBD1
TGTGCCAGCAGCCAGGACAGGGTATCCGAGCAGTACTTC,CASSQDRVSEQYF,NA,TRBJ2-7,TRBV4-2,TRBD1
TGTGCCAGCAGCCAAGGGTCGGGAGGGCTTGGAGATACGCAGTATTTT,CASSQGSGGLGDTQYF,once,TRBJ2-3,TRBV3-1/TRBV3-2,TRBD2
TGTGCCAGCAGCGTCGGGGGGTATGGCTACACCTTC,CASSVGGYGYTF,NA,TRBJ1-2,TRBV5-5,NA
TGCGCCAGCAGTGCCCGCCGGGGAGGGACAGATACGCAGTATTTT,CASSARRGGTDTQYF,NA,TRBJ2-3,TRBV23-1,TRBD2
TGTGCCAGCAGTGACGACATGCGGGATGAGCAGTTCTTC,CASSDDMRDEQFF,NA,TRBJ2-1,TRBV2,NA
TGTGCCACCAGTGATCCAGGGGGAGATAACTATGGCTACACCTTC,CATSDPGGDNYGYTF,NA,TRBJ1-2,TRBV24-1,TRBD1
TGTGCCAGCAGTGAATTCCAGGGACAGAGCTCCTACGAGCAGTACTTC,CASSEFQGQSSYEQYF,NA,TRBJ2-7,TRBV25-1,TRBD1
TGTGCCAGCAGGGCTAGCGGAGGGGATGAGCAGTTCTTC,CASRASGGDEQFF,NA,TRBJ2-1,TRBV6-5,TRBD2
TGTGCCAGTTCCGGGACTAGGGTTGGTGAGCAGTTCTTC,CASSGTRVGEQFF,NA,TRBJ2-1,TRBV27,TRBD2
TGTGCCAGCAGCCTGGGACTCACCTGGGGACCGAGCCAGCCCCAGCATTTT,CASSLGLTWGPSQPQHF,NA,TRBJ1-5,TRBV7-2,NA
TGTGCCAGCAGCACCACCGGGACTAGCGACAACAATGAGCAGTTCTTC,CASSTTGTSDNNEQFF,NA,TRBJ2-1,TRBV21-1,NA
TGTGCCAGCAGTTACTCGTGGTCAGGGGTGAATGAGCAGTTCTTC,CASSYSWSGVNEQFF,once,TRBJ2-1,TRBV6-5,NA